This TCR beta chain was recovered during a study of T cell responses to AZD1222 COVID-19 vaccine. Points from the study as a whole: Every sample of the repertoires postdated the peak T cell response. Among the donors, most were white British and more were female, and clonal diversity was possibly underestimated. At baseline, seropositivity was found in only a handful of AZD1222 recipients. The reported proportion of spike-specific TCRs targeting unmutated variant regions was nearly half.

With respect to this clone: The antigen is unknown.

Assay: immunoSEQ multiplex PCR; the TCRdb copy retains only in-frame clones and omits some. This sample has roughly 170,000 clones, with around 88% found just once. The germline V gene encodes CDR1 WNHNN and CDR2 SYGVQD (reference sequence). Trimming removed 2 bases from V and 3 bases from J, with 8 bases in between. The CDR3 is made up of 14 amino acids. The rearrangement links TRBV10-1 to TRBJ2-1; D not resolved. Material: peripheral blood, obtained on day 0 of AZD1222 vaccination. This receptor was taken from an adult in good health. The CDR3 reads CASSEGSFYNEQFF. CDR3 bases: TGCGCCAGCAGTGAGGGCTCCTTCTACAATGAGCAGTTCTTC.